This T cell receptor beta chain was recorded in a study of blood T cell repertoires in COVID-19. Sequenced by immunoSEQ multiplex PCR; TCRdb stores in-frame clones only, minus some. Of under 200,000 clones detected, about four fifths appear once; the ten largest clones hold about 3.7%. The germline V gene encodes CDR1 SGHRS and CDR2 YFSETQ. V was cut by 4 bases and J by 2 bases, with 16 bases left in between. CDR3 length: 17 residues. This clonotype was sampled from a woman aged 60-75 years who had recovered from COVID-19. The chain recombines TRBV5-1 with TRBJ2-6, with TRBD1 as a possible D gene (5 bases). Specimen: PBMCs or T cells enriched from blood (not recorded which). Written as DNA, the CDR3 is TGCGCCAGCAGCCAGCTTCAGGGTCTACCTGGGGCCAACGTCCTGACTTTC. This translates into CASSQLQGLPGANVLTF.